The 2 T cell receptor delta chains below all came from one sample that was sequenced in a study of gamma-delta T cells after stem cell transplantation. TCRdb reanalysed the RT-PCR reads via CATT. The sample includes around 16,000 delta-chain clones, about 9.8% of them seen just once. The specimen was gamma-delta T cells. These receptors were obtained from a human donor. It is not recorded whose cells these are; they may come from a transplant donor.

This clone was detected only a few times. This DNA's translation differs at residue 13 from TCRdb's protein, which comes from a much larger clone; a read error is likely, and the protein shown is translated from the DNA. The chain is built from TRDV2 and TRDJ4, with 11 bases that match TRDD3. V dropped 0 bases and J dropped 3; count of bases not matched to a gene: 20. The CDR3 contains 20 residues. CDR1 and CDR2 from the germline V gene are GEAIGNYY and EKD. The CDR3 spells CACDTVELGDTDHASGPLIF. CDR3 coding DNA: TGTGCCTGTGACACCGTCGAGCTGGGGGATACCGATCATGCATCCGGACCCCTGATCTTT.

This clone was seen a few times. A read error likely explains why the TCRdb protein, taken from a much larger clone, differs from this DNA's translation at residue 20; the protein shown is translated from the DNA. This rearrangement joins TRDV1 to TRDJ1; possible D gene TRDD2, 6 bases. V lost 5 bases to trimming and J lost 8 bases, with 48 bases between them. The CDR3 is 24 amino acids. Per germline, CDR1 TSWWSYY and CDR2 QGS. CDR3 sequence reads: CALGKALYPTWGVVMKLAAKKLIF. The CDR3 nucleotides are TGTGCTCTTGGGAAGGCCCTATATCCTACTTGGGGAGTCGTCATGAAGTTGGCAGCGAAGAAACTCATCTTT.